This TCR beta chain comes out of a study of OX40 agonist ivuxolimab in advanced cancers. The study in broad terms: Ivuxolimab was a fully human IgG2 agonistic monoclonal antibody targeting the costimulatory receptor OX40 (CD134). Intravenous ivuxolimab was administered to patients every 2 weeks at six dose levels: 0.01, 0.1, 0.3, 1.5, 3 and 10 mg/kg. The monotherapy dose-escalation portion (N of about 49 patients) of the phase I ivuxolimab trial is reported in the paper. Of the 50 to 55 patients in dose escalation, some 20 had hepatocellular carcinoma, about 15 had melanoma, 9 had renal cell carcinoma and 9 had head and neck cancer. Patients were allowed to have had prior anti-PD-1, anti-PD-L1 or anti-CTLA-4 therapy, and approximately 40% of the dose-escalation patients had been treated with checkpoint inhibitors. In the dose-escalation cohort, around four fifths of patients were male, and the mean age was approximately 55 years, with a range of roughly 20 to 79. Peripheral TCRbeta sequencing was intended to test whether TCR sequence diversity was altered and clonal T-cell expansion was caused by ivuxolimab. Partial responses occurred in three dose-escalation patients: two with cutaneous melanoma and one with hepatocellular carcinoma.

As to this clone: This receptor's antigen is unknown. Base quality data are lacking; no much larger clone is found one base away.

CDR1 and CDR2 (LGHNA, YSLEER) derive from the germline V gene. Reading from cysteine to phenylalanine, the CDR3 counts 13 amino acids. Only the CDR3 region is kept as DNA, spanning 39 bases read in frame from base 1. V is reduced by 0 bases and J by 5 bases, leaving a spacing of 6 bases between them. Genomic DNA was extracted from sorted cells for sequencing of the TCRbeta CDR3 region. The immunoSEQ Assay was used for sequencing of TCRbeta CDR3 regions. Drawn from immuneACCESS, this table holds only the in-frame rearrangements with V and J called that TCRdb kept. Clones are partly lost; checked studies trace under half to an unresolved V gene and leave the rest unexplained. The sample includes about 82,000 clones, with over 80% observed a single time. The ten largest make up 0.7% to 0.9% of the sample. Beyond this particular receptor, the publication reports: Which antigens the clonally expanded peripheral T cells were specific for was not determined. Clonal expansion of both CD4+ and CD8+ blood T cells was observed from baseline to week 6 at doses 0.1 to 3.0 mg/kg. After ivuxolimab, expanded clones were on average more numerous among CD8+ T cells than among CD4+ T cells. Partial responders in the 0.1-3.0 mg/kg groups had among the lowest normalized peripheral clonal expansion, especially among CD8+ T cells. Low levels of normalized T-cell clonal expansion were also seen in some nonresponding patients.

Patients with autoimmune disease history or receiving systemic immunosuppression were excluded from the trial. In every dose cohort, peripheral blood was drawn for TCR sequencing at baseline, cycle 4 day 1, and cycle 7 day 1. The samples were taken from a phase I, first-in-human, multicenter, open-label dose-escalation trial of ivuxolimab. The trial enrolled adults with locally advanced or metastatic head and neck squamous cell, hepatocellular, melanoma or renal cell carcinoma. Before TCR sequencing, CD4+ and CD8+ T cells were separately sorted from peripheral blood. The material was CD4+ or CD8+ T cells sorted from blood, obtained in a trial of the OX40 agonist ivuxolimab. The chain uses TRBV4-3 and TRBJ2-3; the D gene cannot be named for sure. This clonotype was obtained from an adult with an advanced solid tumor such as melanoma, head and neck, liver or kidney cancer. The CDR3 reads as follows: CASSQEALDTQYF. The DNA sequence is given as TGCGCCAGCAGCCAAGAGGCGTTAGATACGCAGTATTTT.